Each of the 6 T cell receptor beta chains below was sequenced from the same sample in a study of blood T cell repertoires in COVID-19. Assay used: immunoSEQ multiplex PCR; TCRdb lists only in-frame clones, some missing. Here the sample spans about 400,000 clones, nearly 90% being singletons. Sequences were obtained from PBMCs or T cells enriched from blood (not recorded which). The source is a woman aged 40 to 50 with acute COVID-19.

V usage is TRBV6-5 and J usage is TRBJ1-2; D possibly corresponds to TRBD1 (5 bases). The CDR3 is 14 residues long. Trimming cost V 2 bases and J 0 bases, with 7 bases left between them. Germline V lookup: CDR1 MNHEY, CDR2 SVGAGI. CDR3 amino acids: CASSYRQPNYGYTF. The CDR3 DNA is TGTGCCAGCAGTTACCGACAGCCTAACTATGGCTACACCTTC.

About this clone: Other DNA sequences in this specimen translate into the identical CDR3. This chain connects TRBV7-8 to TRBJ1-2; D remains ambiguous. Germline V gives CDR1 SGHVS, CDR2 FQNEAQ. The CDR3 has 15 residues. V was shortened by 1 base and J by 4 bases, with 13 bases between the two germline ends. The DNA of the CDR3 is TGTGCCAGCAGCTTAGTTGCGACCGGGTCCTATGGCTACACCTTC. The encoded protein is CASSLVATGSYGYTF.

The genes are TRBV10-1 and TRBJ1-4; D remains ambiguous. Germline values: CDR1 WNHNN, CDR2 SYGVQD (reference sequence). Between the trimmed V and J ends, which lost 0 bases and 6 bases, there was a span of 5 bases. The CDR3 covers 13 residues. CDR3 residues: CASSESRDEKLFF. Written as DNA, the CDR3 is TGCGCCAGCAGTGAGTCCCGGGATGAAAAACTGTTTTTT.

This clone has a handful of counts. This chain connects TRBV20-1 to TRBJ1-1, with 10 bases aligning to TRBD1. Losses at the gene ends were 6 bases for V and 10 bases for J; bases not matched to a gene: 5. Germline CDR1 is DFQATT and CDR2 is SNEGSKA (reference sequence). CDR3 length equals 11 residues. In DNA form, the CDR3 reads TGCAGTGCCCTCGACAGGGGGCGAGCTTTCTTT. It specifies CSALDRGRAFF.

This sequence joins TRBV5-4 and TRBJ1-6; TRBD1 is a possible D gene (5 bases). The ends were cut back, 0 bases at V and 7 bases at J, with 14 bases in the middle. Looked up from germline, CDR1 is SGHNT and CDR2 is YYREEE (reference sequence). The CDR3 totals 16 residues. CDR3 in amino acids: CASSLEGGVQNSPLHF. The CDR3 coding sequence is TGTGCCAGCAGCTTGGAGGGAGGGGTACAAAATTCACCCCTCCACTTT.

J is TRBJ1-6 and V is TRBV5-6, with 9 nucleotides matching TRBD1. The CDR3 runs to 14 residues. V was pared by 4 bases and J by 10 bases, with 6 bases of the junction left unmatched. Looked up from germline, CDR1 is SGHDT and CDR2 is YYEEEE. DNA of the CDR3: TGTGCCAGCAGCCGGACAGGGGCTAGGTCACCCCTCCACTTT. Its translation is CASSRTGARSPLHF. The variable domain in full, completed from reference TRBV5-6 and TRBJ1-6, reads DAGVTQSPTHLIKTRGQQVTLRCSPKSGHDTVSWYQQALGQGPQFIFQYYEEEERQRGNFPDRFSGHQFPNYSSELNVNALLLGDSALYLCASSRTGARSPLHFGNGTRLTVT.